This T cell receptor (beta chain) came from a study of cytomegalovirus exposure and HLA in healthy donors. Researchers ran the PCR with 60 Vbeta and 13 Jbeta primers. TCRdb keeps only in-frame clones here, not all; method: immunoSEQ multiplex PCR. The sample has roughly 100,000 clones, around 73% seen once. Turning to this clone: Its specificity is not known.

Broader study findings: V- and J-gene trimming of TCR beta was linked (in a later analysis) to a missense DCLRE1C variant.

Germline V gives CDR1 MDHEN, CDR2 SYDVKM. The CDR3 has 14 residues. V lost 3 bases and J 7 bases, leaving 13 bases between the germline ends. The material sequenced was PBMCs. The sequence was collected from a woman between 40 and 50 years old in good health and CMV-seronegative. V and J are TRBV28 and TRBJ1-5, with D maybe TRBD1 (5 bases). The chain's CDR3 is CASSFRVEEQPQHF. For the CDR3, the DNA is TGTGCCAGCAGTTTCAGGGTTGAGGAACAGCCCCAGCATTTT. Full variable domain (outside the CDR3, taken from reference TRBV28 and TRBJ1-5): DVKVTQSSRYLVKRTGEKVFLECVQDMDHENMFWYRQDPGLGLRLIYFSYDVKMKEKGDIPEGYSVSREKKERFSLILESASTNQTSMYLCASSFRVEEQPQHFGDGTRLSIL.